This TCR beta chain was sequenced during a study of blood T cell repertoires in COVID-19. About the research overall: There were acute and convalescent COVID-19 samples, and they came from the United States, Italy and Spain. PBMCs, B-cell-depleted T cells, or T cells provided the cDNA or gDNA that made up the material.

This clone has more than one count but fewer than ten. In the original workflow: By means of reference gene primer amplification, nucleated cell counts were estimated. Produced via immunoSEQ multiplex PCR; TCRdb's table is partial and in-frame only. V and J calls and clone size follow that table, whereas D and trimming were derived from the DNA. This repertoire shows about 100,000 clones, 60% to 85% found once; its top ten account for 15% to 20%. Specimen: peripheral blood. This TCR was recovered from a woman of 80 years or more with active or convalescent COVID-19.

The DNA of the CDR3 is TGTGCCACCAGCAGAGATCAGGTGGCAAATGAAAAACTGTTTTTT. It translates to CATSRDQVANEKLFF. J is TRBJ1-4 and V is TRBV15; D is ambiguous. The CDR3 consists of 15 residues. V lost 0 bases and J 5 bases, leaving 10 bases between the germline ends. Germline values: CDR1 LNHNV, CDR2 YYDKDF (reference sequence).